These 9 T cell receptor beta chains were all obtained from the same sample, sequenced in a study of shared clonotypes between healthy human individuals. Some clones are missing from TCRdb's copy, which holds only in-frame ones; the method was immunoSEQ multiplex PCR. In the table there are hundreds of thousands of clones, around 72% of which are singletons. The sample consisted of memory CD4+ T cells sorted from blood. The subset: CD45RA-negative fraction. The receptors were gathered from a young woman in good health.

This chain links TRBV2 with TRBJ2-2; D may be TRBD2 (5 bases). Per the germline V gene, CDR1 is SNHLY and CDR2 is FYNNEI. Trimming took off 7 bases at V and 4 bases at J, with 10 bases between the two ends. CDR3 size: 13 residues. DNA of the CDR3: TGTGCCAGCACCGGGGTGGGCACCGGGGAGCTGTTTTTT. Its protein product is CASTGVGTGELFF.

The V call is TRBV15, the J call TRBJ2-1; 12 positions agree with TRBD2. V dropped 3 bases and J dropped 4; count of bases not matched to a gene: 1. Germline CDR1 is LNHNV and CDR2 is YYDKDF (reference sequence). The CDR3 is 15 residues long. CDR3 DNA sequence: TGTGCCACCAGCAGGACTAGCGGGAGATACAATGAGCAGTTCTTC. Amino acids: CATSRTSGRYNEQFF.

The rearrangement links TRBV2 to TRBJ2-1, with 10 bases aligning to TRBD2. J gave up 7 bases and V 8 bases, and 8 bases lay outside the gene matches. The CDR3 length is 14 residues. Germline V gene lookup returns CDR1 SNHLY and CDR2 FYNNEI. The CDR3 DNA reads TGTGCCAGCCAGTTAAGGACTAGCGGAAATGAGCAGTTCTTC. Protein product: CASQLRTSGNEQFF. The full variable domain, with the rest looked up from reference TRBV2 and TRBJ2-1, is EPEVTQTPSHQVTQMGQEVILRCVPISNHLYFYWYRQILGQKVEFLVSFYNNEISEKSEIFDDQFSVERPDGSNFTLKIRSTKLEDSAMYFCASQLRTSGNEQFFGPGTRLTVL.

This clone was observed a handful of times. The chain employs TRBV6-5 and TRBJ2-7; the D gene is possibly TRBD2 (6 bases). The CDR3 covers 13 residues. The germline V gene encodes CDR1 MNHEY and CDR2 SVGAGI. Trimming stripped 7 bases from V and 3 bases from J, with 13 bases between. The CDR3 reads CASTGDGGYEQYF. In nucleotides, the CDR3 is TGTGCCAGCACCGGGGACGGGGGCTACGAGCAGTACTTC.

The gene calls are TRBV28 and TRBJ2-1, with D maybe TRBD1 (5 bases). Trimming took 6 bases from V and 15 from J, leaving 18 bases between them. This CDR3 is built from 12 residues. The germline gives CDR1 MDHEN, CDR2 SYDVKM. The CDR3 DNA is TGTGCCAGCAGCCGTGACAGAGGTCTGTGGTTCTTC. Protein: CASSRDRGLWFF.

This rearrangement joins TRBV6-5 to TRBJ2-5, with D possibly matching TRBD2 (7 bases). CDR3 length equals 12 residues. Germline CDR1 reads MNHEY; CDR2 reads SVGAGI. Trimming removed 6 bases from V and 5 bases from J, with 10 bases in between. The CDR3 DNA sequence: TGTGCCAGCAGGAGGGGGGGGGAGACCCAGTACTTC. Translated, it gives CASRRGGETQYF.

Regarding this clone: Its ends do not fully match the called genes, so a read error is possible. DNA for the CDR3: TGTGCAAGCAGAAGATCTAGCGGGATCTCCTACAATGAGCAGTTCTTC. It codes for CASRRSSGISYNEQFF. The chain combines TRBV27 with TRBJ2-1, with TRBD2 identical over 9 bases. CDR1 MNHEY and CDR2 SMNVEV come from the germline V gene (reference sequence). The CDR3 spans 16 residues.

The CDR3 sequence is CACQGALDTEAFF. CDR3 in DNA: TGTGCCTGCCAGGGGGCTTTGGACACTGAAGCTTTCTTT. The chain has TRBV30 and TRBJ1-1, with 8 bases that match TRBD1. Per germline, CDR1 GTSNPN and CDR2 SVGIG (reference sequence). CDR3 length equals 13 residues. Trimming removed 6 bases from V and 3 bases from J; junction bases left unmatched: 6.

The J gene is TRBJ2-7, the V gene TRBV18; possibly TRBD2 for D (6 bases). This CDR3 contains 12 residues. Germline V gene sequence: CDR1 KGHSH, CDR2 LQKENI. The V end was cut by 1 base, the J end by 5 bases, with 6 bases between. The CDR3 sequence is CASSPRRDEQYF. DNA for the CDR3: TGTGCCAGCTCACCACGGAGGGACGAGCAGTACTTC.